This T cell receptor (beta chain) was found in a study of T-cell reconstitution after alpha-beta-depleted transplantation in children. A TCRbeta library incorporating unique molecular identifiers was prepared. One entry per CDR3 protein, called by TCRdb with MiXCR from the PCR reads. The sample yields about 640,000 distinct CDR3 sequences, 15% to 20% seen once. Trimming took off 7 bases at V and 14 bases at J, with 18 bases between the two ends. The length of the CDR3 is 12 residues. From germline, CDR1 is SEHNR and CDR2 FQNEAQ (reference sequence). This chain uses TRBV7-9 with TRBJ2-1; D could derive from TRBD1 or TRBD2 (5 bases each). The sequences come from PBMCs from the stem cell graft donor, collected from the stem cell graft. This clonotype originated in a human donor who donated a stem cell graft to a child with acute myeloid leukemia. CDR3 in amino acids: CASTPTGTGKFF. The CDR3 DNA sequence: TGTGCCAGCACCCCGACCGGGACCGGCAAGTTCTTC.